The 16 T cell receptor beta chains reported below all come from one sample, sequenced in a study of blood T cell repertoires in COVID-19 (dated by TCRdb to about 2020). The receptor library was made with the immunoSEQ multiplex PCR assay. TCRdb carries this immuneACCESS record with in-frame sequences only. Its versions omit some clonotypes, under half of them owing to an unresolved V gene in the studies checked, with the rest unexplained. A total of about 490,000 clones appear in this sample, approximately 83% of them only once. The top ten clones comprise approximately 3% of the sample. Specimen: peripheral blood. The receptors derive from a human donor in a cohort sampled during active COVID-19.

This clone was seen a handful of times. The CDR3 region is CSATGQAEQYF. The CDR3, as DNA: TGCAGTGCTACGGGACAAGCCGAGCAGTACTTC. J is TRBJ2-7 and V is TRBV20-1, with D possibly being TRBD1 (6 bases). CDR1 DFQATT and CDR2 SNEGSKA come from the germline V gene (reference sequence). V lost 4 bases and J lost 6, with 10 bases in between. The CDR3 has 11 residues.

The CDR3 DNA reads as TGTGCCAGCAGCCCTGACAGGGATTCACCCCTCCACTTT. Translating gives CASSPDRDSPLHF. This chain uses TRBV3-1 (or the pseudogene TRBV3-2) with TRBJ1-6; 7 positions agree with TRBD1. Germline V lookup: CDR1 LGHDT, CDR2 YNNKEL (reference sequence). The length of the CDR3 is 13 residues. J lost 8 bases, V lost 4 bases, and 2 bases had no gene match.

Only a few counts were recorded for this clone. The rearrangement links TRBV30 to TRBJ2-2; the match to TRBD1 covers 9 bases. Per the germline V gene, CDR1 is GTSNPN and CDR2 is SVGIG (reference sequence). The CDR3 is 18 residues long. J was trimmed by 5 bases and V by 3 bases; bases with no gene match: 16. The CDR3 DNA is TGTGCCTGGAGCATCTACCCTTACGGGACAGGGACAACCGGGGAGCTGTTTTTT. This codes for CAWSIYPYGTGTTGELFF.

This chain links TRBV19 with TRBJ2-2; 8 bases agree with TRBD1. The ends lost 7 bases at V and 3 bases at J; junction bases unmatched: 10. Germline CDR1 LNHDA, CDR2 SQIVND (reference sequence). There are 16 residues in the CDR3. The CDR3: CASKADREPHTGELFF. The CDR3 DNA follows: TGTGCCAGTAAGGCGGACAGGGAACCCCACACCGGGGAGCTGTTTTTT. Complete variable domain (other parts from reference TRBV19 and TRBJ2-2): DGGITQSPKYLFRKEGQNVTLSCEQNLNHDAMYWYRQDPGQGLRLIYYSQIVNDFQKGDIAEGYSVSREKKESFPLTVTSAQKNPTAFYLCASKADREPHTGELFFGEGSRLTVL.

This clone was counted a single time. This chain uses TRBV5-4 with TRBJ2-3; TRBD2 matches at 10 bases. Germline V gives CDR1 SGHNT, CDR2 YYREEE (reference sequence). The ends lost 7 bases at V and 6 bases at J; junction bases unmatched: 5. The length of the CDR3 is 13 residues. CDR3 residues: CASAQREGDTQYF. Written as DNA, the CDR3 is TGTGCCAGCGCCCAGCGGGAGGGGGATACGCAGTATTTT.

The CDR3 is CAWNLGTGPYNEQFF. CDR3 nucleotides: TGTGCCTGGAACCTCGGGACAGGTCCCTACAATGAGCAGTTCTTC. V usage is TRBV30 and J usage is TRBJ2-1; 8 nucleotides match TRBD1. CDR1 is GTSNPN and CDR2 is SVGIG in the germline V gene (reference sequence). V shed 4 bases, J shed 2 bases, and the junction held 7 bases outside the gene matches. The CDR3 spans 15 residues.

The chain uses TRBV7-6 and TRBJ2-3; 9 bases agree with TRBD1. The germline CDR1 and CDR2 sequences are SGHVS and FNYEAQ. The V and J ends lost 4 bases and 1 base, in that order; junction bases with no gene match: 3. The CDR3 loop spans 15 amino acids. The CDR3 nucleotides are TGTGCCAGCAGCTCACGGGACAGGGGCACAGATACGCAGTATTTT. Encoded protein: CASSSRDRGTDTQYF.

This CDR3 is CASSLIRVLGYTF. In DNA, the CDR3 is TGTGCCAGCAGTTTAATCCGGGTTTTGGGCTACACCTTC. The chain uses TRBV12-3 or TRBV12-4 and TRBJ1-2; no reliable D call. The CDR3 runs to 13 residues. Deletions cut 2 bases from V and 8 bases from J, with 12 bases between.

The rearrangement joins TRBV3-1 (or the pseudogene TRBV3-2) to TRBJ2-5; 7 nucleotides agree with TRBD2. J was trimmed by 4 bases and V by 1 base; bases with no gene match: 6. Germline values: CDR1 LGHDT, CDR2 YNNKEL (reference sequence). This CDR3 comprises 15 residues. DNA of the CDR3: TGTGCCAGCAGCCAAGGGGTTAGCGGGCGAGAGACCCAGTACTTC. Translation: CASSQGVSGRETQYF.

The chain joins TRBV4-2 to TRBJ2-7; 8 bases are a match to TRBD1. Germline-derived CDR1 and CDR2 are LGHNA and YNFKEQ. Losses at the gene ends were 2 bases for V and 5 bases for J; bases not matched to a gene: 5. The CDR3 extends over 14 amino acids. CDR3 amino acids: CASSQRDRMNEQYF. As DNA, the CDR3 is TGTGCCAGCAGCCAAAGGGACAGGATGAACGAGCAGTACTTC.

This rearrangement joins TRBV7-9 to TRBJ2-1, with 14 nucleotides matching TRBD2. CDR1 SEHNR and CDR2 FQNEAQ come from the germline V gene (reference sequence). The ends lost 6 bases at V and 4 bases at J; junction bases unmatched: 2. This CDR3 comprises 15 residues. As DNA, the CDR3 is TGTGCCAGCAGTCGGACTAGCGGGAGGTACAATGAGCAGTTCTTC. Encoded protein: CASSRTSGRYNEQFF.

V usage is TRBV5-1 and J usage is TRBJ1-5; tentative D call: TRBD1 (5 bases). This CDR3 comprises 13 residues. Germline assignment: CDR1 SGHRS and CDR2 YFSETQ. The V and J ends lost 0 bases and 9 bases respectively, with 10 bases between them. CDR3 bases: TGCGCCAGCAGCTTGGAGGTCCAGGGGCCCCAGCATTTT. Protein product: CASSLEVQGPQHF.

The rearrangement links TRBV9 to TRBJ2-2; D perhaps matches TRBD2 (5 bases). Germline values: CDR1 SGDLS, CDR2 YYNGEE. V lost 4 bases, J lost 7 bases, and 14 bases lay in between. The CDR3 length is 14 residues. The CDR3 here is CASSFIPRGGELFF. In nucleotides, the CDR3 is TGTGCCAGCAGCTTTATACCCCGGGGCGGGGAGCTGTTTTTT.

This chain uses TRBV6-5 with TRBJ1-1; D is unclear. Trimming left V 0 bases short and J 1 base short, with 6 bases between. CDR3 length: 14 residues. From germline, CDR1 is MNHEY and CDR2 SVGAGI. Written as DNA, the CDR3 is TGTGCCAGCAGTTACTCGAGTGCGAACACTGAAGCTTTCTTT. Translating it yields CASSYSSANTEAFF.

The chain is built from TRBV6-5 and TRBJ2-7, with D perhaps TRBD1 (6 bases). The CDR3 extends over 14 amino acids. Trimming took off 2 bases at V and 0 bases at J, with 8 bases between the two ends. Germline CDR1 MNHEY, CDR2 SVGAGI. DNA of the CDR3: TGTGCCAGCAGTTACGAACAGGGCTCCTACGAGCAGTACTTC. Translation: CASSYEQGSYEQYF.

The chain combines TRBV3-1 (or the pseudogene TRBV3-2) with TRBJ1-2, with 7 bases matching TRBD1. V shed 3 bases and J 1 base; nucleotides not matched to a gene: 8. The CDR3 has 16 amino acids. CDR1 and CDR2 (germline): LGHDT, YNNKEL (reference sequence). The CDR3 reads CASSHDPGQSNYGYTF. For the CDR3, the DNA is TGTGCCAGCAGCCACGATCCGGGACAGAGTAACTATGGCTACACCTTC.